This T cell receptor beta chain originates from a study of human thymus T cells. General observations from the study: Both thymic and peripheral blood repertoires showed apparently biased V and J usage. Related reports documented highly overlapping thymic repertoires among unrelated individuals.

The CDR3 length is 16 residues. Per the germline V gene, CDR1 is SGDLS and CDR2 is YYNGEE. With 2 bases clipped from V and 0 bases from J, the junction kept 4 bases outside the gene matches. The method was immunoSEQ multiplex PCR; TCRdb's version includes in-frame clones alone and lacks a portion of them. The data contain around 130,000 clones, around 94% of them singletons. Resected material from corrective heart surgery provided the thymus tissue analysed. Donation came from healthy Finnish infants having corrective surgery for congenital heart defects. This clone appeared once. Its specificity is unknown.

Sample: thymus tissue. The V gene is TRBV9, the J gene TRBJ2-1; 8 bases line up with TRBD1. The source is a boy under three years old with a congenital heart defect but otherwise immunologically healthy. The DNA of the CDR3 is TGTGCCAGCAGCGTCGGACAGGGTCCCTCCTACAATGAGCAGTTCTTC. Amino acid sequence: CASSVGQGPSYNEQFF.